These 18 T cell receptor beta chains were all obtained from the same sample, sequenced in a study of long-term antiretroviral therapy in people with HIV. Researchers ran immunoSEQ v3.0 at survey level. Generated by immunoSEQ multiplex PCR, the TCRdb table keeps only in-frame clones and is missing some. The repertoire holds about 21,000 clones, with 70% to 85% as singletons. The sample in question was unsorted PBMCs, obtained 0.5 years after starting antiretroviral therapy. The receptors were sampled from a man younger than 35 with HIV.

CDR3 coding DNA: TGTGCCATCAGTCCCGGACTAGCGGGGGGTTACGAGCAGTACTTC. Protein: CAISPGLAGGYEQYF. The V call is TRBV10-3, the J call TRBJ2-7; 14 nucleotides agree with TRBD2. Germline trimming cut 5 bases from V and 4 bases from J; bases unmatched to any gene: 4. CDR1 and CDR2 from the germline V gene are ENHRY and SYGVKD. The CDR3 contains 15 residues.

V and J are TRBV7-9 and TRBJ1-6; possible D gene TRBD1, 6 bases. In germline, CDR1 is SEHNR, CDR2 FQNEAQ (reference sequence). Deletions cut 6 bases from V and 0 bases from J, with 18 bases between. This CDR3 region has 18 residues. The CDR3 loop reads CASSPENREISYNSPLHF. CDR3 coding DNA: TGTGCCAGCAGTCCGGAGAACAGGGAAATCTCCTATAATTCACCCCTCCACTTT. Filled out from reference TRBV7-9 and TRBJ1-6, the complete variable domain reads DTGVSQNPRHKITKRGQNVTFRCDPISEHNRLYWYRQTLGQGPEFLTYFQNEAQLEKSRLLSDRFSAERPKGSFSTLEIQRTEQGDSAMYLCASSPENREISYNSPLHFGNGTRLTVT.

This clone was detected only once. J is TRBJ1-1 and V is TRBV25-1; D gene uncertain. The CDR3 spans 12 residues. V was trimmed by 8 bases and J by 5 bases, leaving 12 bases between them. Germline assignment: CDR1 MGHDK and CDR2 SYGVNS. The CDR3 region is CASGEGNTEAFF. Written as DNA, the CDR3 is TGTGCCAGCGGGGAAGGGAATACTGAAGCTTTCTTT.

The chain couples TRBV6-5 to TRBJ2-7; 8 nucleotides align to TRBD2. From germline, CDR1 is MNHEY and CDR2 SVGAGI. This CDR3 is 16 amino acids long. V gave up 2 bases and J gave up 1 base; unmatched junction bases: 7. The CDR3 DNA is TGTGCCAGCAGTTACGCGGGGGGCGCCAGTTCCTACGAGCAGTACTTC. It translates to CASSYAGGASSYEQYF.

The chain uses TRBV7-9 and TRBJ2-7; D call uncertain. The CDR3 covers 15 residues. CDR1 and CDR2 from the germline V gene are SEHNR and FQNEAQ (reference sequence). Trimming left V 4 bases short and J 0 bases short, with 13 bases between. CDR3 nucleotides: TGTGCCAGCAGCTATGACGGCAGCAGCTCCTACGAGCAGTACTTC. Translated, it gives CASSYDGSSSYEQYF.

The genes are TRBV28 and TRBJ1-2, with 8 bases fitting TRBD1. Germline CDR1 is MDHEN and CDR2 is SYDVKM. V shed 5 bases, J shed 7 bases, and the junction held 3 bases outside the gene matches. The CDR3 runs 12 residues. CDR3 residues: CASSGRGLGYTF. DNA of the CDR3: TGTGCCAGCAGTGGCAGGGGGCTTGGCTACACCTTC.

The chain carries TRBV19 and TRBJ1-1, with a tentative D call TRBD1 (5 bases). Trimming stripped 8 bases from V and 1 base from J, with 14 bases between. This CDR3 spans 14 amino acids. CDR1 LNHDA and CDR2 SQIVND come from the germline V gene (reference sequence). CDR3 sequence (DNA): TGTGCCAGTTCCCCGGACATGTGGAACACTGAAGCTTTCTTT. Amino acids: CASSPDMWNTEAFF.

The J gene is TRBJ2-1, the V gene TRBV9; the D gene is possibly TRBD2 (5 bases). Germline-derived CDR1 and CDR2 are SGDLS and YYNGEE. The CDR3 is made up of 15 amino acids. Trimming took 2 bases from V and 0 from J, leaving 9 bases between them. The CDR3 protein is CASSVGKSSYNEQFF. The CDR3 nucleotides read TGTGCCAGCAGCGTCGGGAAAAGCTCCTACAATGAGCAGTTCTTC.

The genes are TRBV5-1 and TRBJ2-1; TRBD1 agrees at 11 bases. The CDR3 extends over 14 amino acids. V shed 5 bases, J shed 5 bases, and the junction held 3 bases outside the gene matches. CDR1 and CDR2 from the germline V gene are SGHRS and YFSETQ. CDR3 bases: TGCGCCAGCAGTGGGACAGGGGGTGACAATGAGCAGTTCTTC. This gives the protein CASSGTGGDNEQFF. The whole variable domain, filled in from reference TRBV5-1 and TRBJ2-1, reads KAGVTQTPRYLIKTRGQQVTLSCSPISGHRSVSWYQQTPGQGLQFLFEYFSETQRNKGNFPGRFSGRQFSNSRSEMNVSTLELGDSALYLCASSGTGGDNEQFFGPGTRLTVL.

The chain links TRBV5-5 to TRBJ2-7; tentatively, D is TRBD1 or TRBD2 (5 bases each). Germline V lookup: CDR1 SGHKS, CDR2 YYEKEE (reference sequence). This CDR3 contains 17 residues. Trimming removed 4 bases at V and 1 base at J, with 21 bases between. CDR3 coding DNA: TGTGCCAGCAGCCGGGACCCTGACAGACCCAAATCCTACGAGCAGTACTTC. It is translated as CASSRDPDRPKSYEQYF.

This chain links TRBV7-3 with TRBJ2-2; the match to TRBD2 covers 8 bases. CDR1 and CDR2 (germline): SGHTA, FQGTGA. CDR3 length: 17 amino acids. V gave up 7 bases and J gave up 1 base; unmatched junction bases: 11. As DNA, the CDR3 is TGTGCCAGCACGGTTCTGGCGGCGGGAGGGAACACCGGGGAGCTGTTTTTT. It translates to CASTVLAAGGNTGELFF.

This chain connects TRBV18 to TRBJ2-5, with a possible D match to TRBD1 (5 bases). V was cut by 0 bases and J by 5 bases, with 25 bases left in between. The germline gives CDR1 KGHSH, CDR2 LQKENI. The CDR3 spans 19 residues. The CDR3 coding sequence is TGTGCCAGCTCACCACCGTCTTCAGGGCCCGGATCCCTGGGGGAGACCCAGTACTTC. Translation gives CASSPPSSGPGSLGETQYF.

The genes are TRBV28 and TRBJ2-3, with 13 bases that match TRBD2. Germline-derived CDR1 and CDR2 are MDHEN and SYDVKM. Trimming took 6 bases from V and 0 from J; bases not matched to a gene: 9. This CDR3 is built from 18 residues. The CDR3 DNA follows: TGTGCCAGCAGCCAACTAGCGGGAGGGCCGATAAGCACAGATACGCAGTATTTT. Translated, it gives CASSQLAGGPISTDTQYF.

V and J are TRBV28 and TRBJ1-6; D might be TRBD1 (6 bases). The CDR3 contains 14 residues. Trimming pared 3 bases from V and 4 bases from J, leaving 7 bases between. The germline V gene encodes CDR1 MDHEN and CDR2 SYDVKM. The CDR3: CASSFGQYNSPLHF. The CDR3 DNA is TGTGCCAGCAGTTTTGGACAGTATAATTCACCCCTCCACTTT.

This chain uses TRBV7-9 with TRBJ1-5; D is perhaps TRBD1 (6 bases). Trimming took off 3 bases at V and 5 bases at J, with 14 bases between the two ends. There are 15 residues in the CDR3. In germline, CDR1 is SEHNR, CDR2 FQNEAQ (reference sequence). This CDR3 is CASSFQGIGDQPQHF. CDR3 DNA sequence: TGTGCCAGCAGCTTCCAGGGGATTGGGGATCAGCCCCAGCATTTT.

V is TRBV14 and J is TRBJ1-2; no firm D call. This CDR3 spans 14 amino acids. The V gene lost 0 bases and the J gene lost 8 bases, with 13 bases spanning the gap. Germline CDR1 and CDR2: SGHDN and FVKESK. This chain's CDR3 is CASSQEGWAGGYTF. CDR3 DNA sequence: TGTGCCAGCAGCCAAGAGGGATGGGCGGGAGGCTACACCTTC.

This clone was observed once. The CDR3 loop reads CASSQQSGGLADTQYF. Here the CDR3 DNA reads TGCGCCAGCAGCCAACAGAGCGGGGGGCTCGCAGATACGCAGTATTTT. The chain couples TRBV5-1 to TRBJ2-3; 9 bases line up with TRBD2. V was pared by 4 bases and J by 4 bases, with 10 bases of the junction left unmatched. The CDR3 spans 16 residues. The germline V gene has CDR1 SGHRS and CDR2 YFSETQ.

The rearrangement links TRBV2 to TRBJ2-2, with D maybe TRBD2 (5 bases). CDR3 length: 16 residues. The germline CDR1 and CDR2 sequences are SNHLY and FYNNEI. Trimming shortened V by 1 base and J by 1 base, and 10 bases separated the two germline ends. The CDR3 protein is CASSEEGSGNTGELFF. In DNA form, the CDR3 reads TGTGCCAGCAGTGAAGAAGGCAGCGGGAACACCGGGGAGCTGTTTTTT.